This is a list of T cell receptor beta chains from one sample in a study of blood T cells in healthy people across ages. TCRdb reprocessed the 5' RACE reads via MiXCR and lists one record per CDR3 protein. The sample yields about 780,000 distinct CDR3 sequences, around 50% seen once. Source material: blood. All receptors come from an elderly man in good health. Each CDR3 is given with its conserved first and last residue. The order of the fields is D gene, clone size, J gene, V gene, CDR3 DNA, CDR3 protein. The D gene is left open where the match is weak. Not every row has a clone size; where given, it reads once, few, many or a size class.

>NA|NA|TRBJ2-3|TRBV3-1
TGTGCCAGCAGCCAAGAGGCGGGAATACAGTATTTT
CASSQEAGIQYF
>NA|NA|TRBJ2-5|TRBV11-2
TGTGCCAGCAGCCCTAACAGGGACCAGCAGTACTTC
CASSPNRDQQYF
>TRBD2|NA|TRBJ2-7|TRBV5-1
TGCGCCAGCAGCTTGATGGGCGGGAGCGCCTACGAGCAGTACTTC
CASSLMGGSAYEQYF
>NA|NA|TRBJ1-2|TRBV12-3/TRBV12-4
TGTGCCAGCAGTCCTCGGGGAAAGGGTGATGGCTACACCTTC
CASSPRGKGDGYTF
>TRBD1|few|TRBJ1-4|TRBV7-8
TGTGCCAGCAGCTTAGGGGTCTCTGCAGGGGGCTCTAATGAAAAACTGTTTTTT
CASSLGVSAGGSNEKLFF
>TRBD2|once|TRBJ2-5|TRBV20-1
TGCAGTGCTAGTGATGCGGGAGGGGCCGGACCCCAGTACTTC
CSASDAGGAGPQYF
>NA|many|TRBJ1-1|TRBV5-6
TGTGCCAGCAGCTTCACGGGACCGAACACTGAAGCTTTCTTT
CASSFTGPNTEAFF
>TRBD1|few|TRBJ2-3|TRBV18
TGTGCCAGCTCACCATTGGACAGGGGGGATACGCAGTATTTT
CASSPLDRGDTQYF
>NA|few|TRBJ2-5|TRBV9
TGTGCCAGCAGCGTAGACGGACCCCAAGAGACCCAGTACTTC
CASSVDGPQETQYF
>NA|NA|TRBJ1-2|TRBV28
TGTGCCAGTTCCCGGGGGCTCGTTAACTATGGCTACACCTTC
CASSRGLVNYGYTF
>NA|few|TRBJ2-7|TRBV20-1
TGCAGTGCGAGACGGGACTTCTCCTACGAGCAGTACTTC
CSARRDFSYEQYF
>NA|NA|TRBJ2-3|TRBV20-1
TGCAGTGCTATTCAGGGGGGGACAGATACGCAGTATTTT
CSAIQGGTDTQYF
>TRBD1|few|TRBJ2-1|TRBV7-2
TGTGCCAGCAGCTTCCGGGACAGGGGTTTCAATGAGCAGTTCTTC
CASSFRDRGFNEQFF
>NA|NA|TRBJ2-5|TRBV5-1
TGCGCCAGCAGTAAGTCTGAAACGAGCGAGCAGAACTTC
CASSKSETSEQNF
>TRBD1|NA|TRBJ1-3|TRBV20-1
TGCAGTGCTGGACAGGGCTCTGGAAACACCATATATTTT
CSAGQGSGNTIYF
>TRBD2|few|TRBJ2-5|TRBV10-3
TGTGCCATCAGTGAGTCGAGGGGACTAGCGGGGTCGGGGTCCCAGTACTTC
CAISESRGLAGSGSQYF
>NA|NA|TRBJ1-6|TRBV18
TGTGCCAGCTCACCACCGACGGATTTATTTAATTCACCCCTCCACTTT
CASSPPTDLFNSPLHF
>NA|NA|TRBJ2-5|TRBV2
TGTGCCAGCATACGGGACACCAGGCAGACCCAGTACTTC
CASIRDTRQTQYF
>TRBD2|NA|TRBJ2-1|TRBV29-1
TGCAGCGTTGAAGACCCGGGACTAGTCCCCAATGAGCAGTTCTTC
CSVEDPGLVPNEQFF
>NA|few|TRBJ2-1|TRBV18
TGTGCCAGCTCACCACCGACAGGTAGGGACTCCAATGAGCAGTTCTTC
CASSPPTGRDSNEQFF
>NA|NA|TRBJ2-3|TRBV7-2
TGTGCCAGCAGCTTAGGTCGACGGGAGCGACTCACAGATACGCAGTATTTT
CASSLGRRERLTDTQYF
>NA|many|TRBJ2-7|TRBV20-1
TGCAGTGCTAAAGGGACACCCGGAGACGAGCAGTACTTC
CSAKGTPGDEQYF
>NA|NA|TRBJ1-4|TRBV7-9
TGTGCCAGCAGTGGATCGGGGCCAGGGGAAAAACTGTTTTTT
CASSGSGPGEKLFF
>NA|few|TRBJ2-1|TRBV20-1
TGCAGTGAACTCTATAGACGAAGGATGAATCAGGATGAGCAGTTCTTC
CSELYRRRMNQDEQFF
>NA|many|TRBJ2-1|TRBV7-9
TGTGCCAGCAGCTTGGTAAGCGGGCTCTCCAATGAGCAGTTCTTC
CASSLVSGLSNEQFF
>NA|NA|TRBJ2-2|TRBV3-1
TGTGCCAGCAGCCAAGTGGGGGGGCCCACCGGGGAGCTGTTTTTT
CASSQVGGPTGELFF
>NA|NA|TRBJ2-3|TRBV7-2
TGTGCCAGCAGCGAAAGCGTCCCCCCAGTGTATTTT
CASSESVPPVYF
>TRBD2|NA|TRBJ2-7|TRBV30
TGTGCCTGGAGTGTAATGGCGGGAGTCTCCTACAATGAGCAGTACTTC
CAWSVMAGVSYNEQYF
>NA|once|TRBJ1-1|TRBV7-8
TGTGCCAGCAGCTTAGGGAACAGGGACCGTGAAGCTTTCTTT
CASSLGNRDREAFF
>TRBD2|NA|TRBJ2-1|TRBV7-9
TGTGCCAGCAGCCCTAGCGGGAGGAGGGGCAATGAGCAGTTCTTC
CASSPSGRRGNEQFF
>NA|many|TRBJ1-6|TRBV12-3/TRBV12-4
TGTGCCAGCAGTTTATCGGTGGCGCTTATGGATTATTCACCCCTCCACTTT
CASSLSVALMDYSPLHF
>TRBD1|NA|TRBJ1-2|TRBV10-3
TGTGCCATCAGTGAGCCGGACGACAGGGGGTATGGCTACACCTTC
CAISEPDDRGYGYTF
>NA|few|TRBJ2-3|TRBV9
TGTGCCAGCAGCGTAGAGTTCGGGAAGGGTCCAGATACGCAGTATTTT
CASSVEFGKGPDTQYF
>TRBD1|NA|TRBJ2-5|TRBV29-1
TGCAGCGTAACCGGGACAGGGCGAGGCCAAGAGACCCAGTACTTC
CSVTGTGRGQETQYF
>TRBD2|few|TRBJ2-3|TRBV12-3/TRBV12-4
TGTGCCAGCAGTTTAGCGGGACTAGCCACAGATACGCAGTATTTT
CASSLAGLATDTQYF
>NA|NA|TRBJ2-5|TRBV29-1
TGCAGCGTTGTTGGGGGGACACGTAGGCAGGAGACCCAGTACTTC
CSVVGGTRRQETQYF
>NA|NA|TRBJ2-7|TRBV20-1
TGCAGTGCTTCGAGAGAGGGCCGGTCCTACGAGCAGTACTTC
CSASREGRSYEQYF
>NA|many|TRBJ2-5|TRBV29-1
TGCAGCGTTGAAGATCTGGGGTTCGAAGAGACCCAGTACTTC
CSVEDLGFEETQYF
>NA|NA|TRBJ2-5|TRBV25-1
TGTGCCAGCAGTGTAGGAGCCTCCAGGGAGACCCAGTACTTC
CASSVGASRETQYF
>TRBD1|once|TRBJ1-2|TRBV29-1
TGCAGCGTTGAACCCACAGGGGGCTATGGCTACACCTTC
CSVEPTGGYGYTF
>TRBD2|NA|TRBJ2-3|TRBV7-2
TGTGCCAGCAGAGAGAGCGGGATCTCGATAGATACGCAGTATTTT
CASRESGISIDTQYF